This record covers a single TCR beta chain. Under the authors' procedure: By means of reference gene primer amplification, nucleated cell counts were estimated. Method: immunoSEQ multiplex PCR; TCRdb's copy keeps in-frame clones and lacks some. V, J and clone size are those of that table, while D and trimming were read from the DNA. The table shows some 95,000 clones, with over 70% occurring only once. These data belong to a study of blood T cell repertoires in COVID-19. Study background: Sites in the United States, Italy and Spain provided acute and convalescent COVID-19 samples. T cells, B-cell-depleted T cells, or PBMCs supplied cDNA or gDNA.

Germline V gives CDR1 SGHRS, CDR2 YFSETQ. The CDR3 contains 16 residues. V trimming: 4 bases; J trimming: 6 bases; junction bases outside the gene matches: 12. The sample consisted of peripheral blood. The rearrangement joins TRBV5-1 to TRBJ2-1, with 8 bases that match TRBD2. This clonotype was obtained from a man between 65 and 80 years old with acute or convalescent COVID-19. In nucleotides, the CDR3 is TGCGCCAGCAGCCCCCTACTAGCGGCTGGTCCCAATGAGCAGTTCTTC. Translated: CASSPLLAAGPNEQFF.